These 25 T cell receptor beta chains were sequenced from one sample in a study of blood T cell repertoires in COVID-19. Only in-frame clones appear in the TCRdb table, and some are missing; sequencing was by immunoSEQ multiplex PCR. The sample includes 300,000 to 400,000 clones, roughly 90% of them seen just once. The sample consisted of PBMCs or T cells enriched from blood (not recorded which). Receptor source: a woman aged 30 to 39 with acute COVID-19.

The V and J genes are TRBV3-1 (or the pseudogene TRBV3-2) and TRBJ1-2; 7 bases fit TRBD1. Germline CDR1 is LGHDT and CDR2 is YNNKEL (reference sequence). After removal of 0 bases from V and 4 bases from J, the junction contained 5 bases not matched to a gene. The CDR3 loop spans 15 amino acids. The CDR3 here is CASSQEQGLGYGYTF. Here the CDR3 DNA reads TGTGCCAGCAGCCAAGAACAGGGGCTCGGCTATGGCTACACCTTC.

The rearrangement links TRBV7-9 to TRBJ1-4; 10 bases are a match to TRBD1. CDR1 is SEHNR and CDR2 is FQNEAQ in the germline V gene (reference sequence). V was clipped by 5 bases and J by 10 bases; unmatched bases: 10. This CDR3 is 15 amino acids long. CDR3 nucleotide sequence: TGTGCCAGCAGCCCAACGGGACAGGGGCGGGGAAAACTGTTTTTT. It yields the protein CASSPTGQGRGKLFF.

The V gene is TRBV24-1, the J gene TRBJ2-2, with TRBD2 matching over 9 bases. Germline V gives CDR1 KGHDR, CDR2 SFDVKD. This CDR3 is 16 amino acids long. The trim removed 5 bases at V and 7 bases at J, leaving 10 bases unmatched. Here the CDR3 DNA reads TGTGCCACCAGTGCTTCAAGGGCGGGGGGGCACGGGGAGCTGTTTTTT. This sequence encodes CATSASRAGGHGELFF.

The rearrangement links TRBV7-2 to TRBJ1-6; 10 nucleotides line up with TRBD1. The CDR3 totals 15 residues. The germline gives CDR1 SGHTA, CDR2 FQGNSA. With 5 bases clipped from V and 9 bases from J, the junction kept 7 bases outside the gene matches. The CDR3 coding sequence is TGTGCCAGCAGCCGTACCGGACAGGGGGTTTCACCCCTCCACTTT. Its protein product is CASSRTGQGVSPLHF. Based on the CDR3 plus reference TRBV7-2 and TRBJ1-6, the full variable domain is GAGVSQSPSNKVTEKGKDVELRCDPISGHTALYWYRQSLGQGLEFLIYFQGNSAPDKSGLPSDRFSAERTGGSVSTLTIQRTQQEDSAVYLCASSRTGQGVSPLHFGNGTRLTVT.

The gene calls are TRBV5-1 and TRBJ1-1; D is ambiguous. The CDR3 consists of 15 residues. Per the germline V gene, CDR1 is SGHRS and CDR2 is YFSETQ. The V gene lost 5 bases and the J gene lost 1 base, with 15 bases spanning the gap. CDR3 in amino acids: CASRNQQNANTEAFF. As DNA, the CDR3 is TGCGCCAGCAGAAACCAACAGAACGCGAACACTGAAGCTTTCTTT.

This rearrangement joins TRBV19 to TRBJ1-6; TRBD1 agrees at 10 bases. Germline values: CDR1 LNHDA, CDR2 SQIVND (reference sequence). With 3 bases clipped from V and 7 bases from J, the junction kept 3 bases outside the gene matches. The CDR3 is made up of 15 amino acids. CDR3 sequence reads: CASSIEGQGNSPLHF. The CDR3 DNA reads TGTGCCAGTAGTATCGAGGGACAGGGGAATTCACCCCTCCACTTT.

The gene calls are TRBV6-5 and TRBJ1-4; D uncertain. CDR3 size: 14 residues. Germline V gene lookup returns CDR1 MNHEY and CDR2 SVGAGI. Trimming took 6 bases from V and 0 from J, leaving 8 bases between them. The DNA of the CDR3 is TGTGCCAGCAGAAGAGGCTCAACTAATGAAAAACTGTTTTTT. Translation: CASRRGSTNEKLFF.

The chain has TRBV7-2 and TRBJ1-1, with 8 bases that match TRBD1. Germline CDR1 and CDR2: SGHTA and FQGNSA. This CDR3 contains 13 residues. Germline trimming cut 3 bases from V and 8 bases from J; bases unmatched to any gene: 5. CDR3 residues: CASSLSRQGEAFF. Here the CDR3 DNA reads TGTGCCAGCAGCTTGAGCCGACAGGGGGAAGCTTTCTTT.

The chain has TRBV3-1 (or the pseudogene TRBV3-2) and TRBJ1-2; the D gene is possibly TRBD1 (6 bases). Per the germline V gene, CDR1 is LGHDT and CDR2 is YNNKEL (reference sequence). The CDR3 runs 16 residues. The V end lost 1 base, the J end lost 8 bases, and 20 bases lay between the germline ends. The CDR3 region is CASSQVYGGQMKGYTF. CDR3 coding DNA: TGTGCCAGCAGCCAAGTATACGGGGGGCAAATGAAAGGCTACACCTTC.

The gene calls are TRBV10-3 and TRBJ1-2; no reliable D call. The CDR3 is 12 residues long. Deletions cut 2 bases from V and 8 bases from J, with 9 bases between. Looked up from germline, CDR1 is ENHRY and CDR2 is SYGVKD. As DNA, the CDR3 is TGTGCCATCAGTGAGACCCTCGGGGGCTACACCTTC. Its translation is CAISETLGGYTF.

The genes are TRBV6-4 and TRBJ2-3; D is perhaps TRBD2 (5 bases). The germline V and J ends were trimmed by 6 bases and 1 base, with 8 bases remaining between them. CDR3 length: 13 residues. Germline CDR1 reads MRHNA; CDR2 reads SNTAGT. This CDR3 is CASREAGTDTQYF. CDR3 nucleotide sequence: TGTGCCAGCAGGGAGGCAGGCACAGATACGCAGTATTTT.

CDR3: CASSFLVGGGRTGELFF. In DNA, the CDR3 is TGTGCCAGCAGCTTCCTCGTTGGCGGGGGAAGGACCGGGGAGCTGTTTTTT. The chain recombines TRBV7-2 with TRBJ2-2, with 7 bases fitting TRBD2. The CDR3 has 17 amino acids. Germline CDR1 reads SGHTA; CDR2 reads FQGNSA. Unmatched junction bases numbered 12, after V lost 3 bases and J lost 5 bases.

The CDR3 spells CASRPPWPGGTYGYTF. Written as DNA, the CDR3 is TGTGCCAGCAGACCCCCATGGCCAGGGGGCACCTATGGCTACACCTTC. The J gene is TRBJ1-2, the V gene TRBV5-8; 8 nucleotides align to TRBD1. The CDR3 spans 16 residues. From germline, CDR1 is SGHTS and CDR2 YDEGEE. The V and J ends lost 5 bases and 4 bases, in that order; junction bases with no gene match: 13.

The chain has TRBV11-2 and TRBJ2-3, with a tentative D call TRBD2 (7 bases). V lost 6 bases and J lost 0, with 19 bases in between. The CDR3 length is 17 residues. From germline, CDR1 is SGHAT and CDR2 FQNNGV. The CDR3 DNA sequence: TGTGCCAGCAGGCTTACGGGGGGCATGACTAGCACAGATACGCAGTATTTT. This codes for CASRLTGGMTSTDTQYF.

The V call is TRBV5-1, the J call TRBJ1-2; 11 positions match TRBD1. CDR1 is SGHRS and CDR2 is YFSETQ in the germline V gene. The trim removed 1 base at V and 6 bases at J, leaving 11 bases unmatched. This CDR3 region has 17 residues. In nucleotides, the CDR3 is TGCGCCAGCAGCTTGTATATCGCGGGACAGGGGGAAAATGGCTACACCTTC. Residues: CASSLYIAGQGENGYTF.

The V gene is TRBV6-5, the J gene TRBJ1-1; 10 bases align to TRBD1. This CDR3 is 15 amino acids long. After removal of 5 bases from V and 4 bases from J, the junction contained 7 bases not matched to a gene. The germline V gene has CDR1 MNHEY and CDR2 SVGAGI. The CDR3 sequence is CASSTGQGGFTEAFF. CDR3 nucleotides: TGTGCCAGCAGTACCGGACAGGGGGGATTCACTGAAGCTTTCTTT.

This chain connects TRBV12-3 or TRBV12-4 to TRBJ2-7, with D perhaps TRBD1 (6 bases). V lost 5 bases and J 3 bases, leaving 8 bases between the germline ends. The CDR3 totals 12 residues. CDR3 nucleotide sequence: TGTGCCAGCAGTCAGACAGGCTACGAGCAGTACTTC. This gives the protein CASSQTGYEQYF.

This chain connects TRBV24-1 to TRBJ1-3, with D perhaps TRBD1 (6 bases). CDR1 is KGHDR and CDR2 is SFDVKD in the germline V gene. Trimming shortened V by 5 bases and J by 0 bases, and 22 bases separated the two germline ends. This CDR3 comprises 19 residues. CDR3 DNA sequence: TGTGCCACCAGTGGACAGCGAAGACGGGACACGAGCTCTGGAAACACCATATATTTT. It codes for CATSGQRRRDTSSGNTIYF.

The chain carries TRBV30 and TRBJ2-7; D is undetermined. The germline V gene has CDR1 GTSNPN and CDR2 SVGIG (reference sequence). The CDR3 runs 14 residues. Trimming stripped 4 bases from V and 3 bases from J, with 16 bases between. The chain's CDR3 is CAWTDWLRSYEQYF. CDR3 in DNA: TGTGCCTGGACCGACTGGCTCCGTAGCTACGAGCAGTACTTC.

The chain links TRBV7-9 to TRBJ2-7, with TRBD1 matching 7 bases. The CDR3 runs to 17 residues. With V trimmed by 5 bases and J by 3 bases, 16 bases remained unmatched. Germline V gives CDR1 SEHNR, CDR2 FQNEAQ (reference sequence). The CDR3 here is CASSLSKEQGWVYEQYF. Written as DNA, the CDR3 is TGTGCCAGCAGCCTAAGTAAAGAACAGGGGTGGGTCTACGAGCAGTACTTC.

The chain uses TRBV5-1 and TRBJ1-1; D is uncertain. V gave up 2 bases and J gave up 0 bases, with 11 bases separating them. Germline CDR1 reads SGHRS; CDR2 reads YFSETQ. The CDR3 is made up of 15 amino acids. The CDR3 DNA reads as TGCGCCAGCAGCTTAACAGATTACATGAACACTGAAGCTTTCTTT. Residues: CASSLTDYMNTEAFF.

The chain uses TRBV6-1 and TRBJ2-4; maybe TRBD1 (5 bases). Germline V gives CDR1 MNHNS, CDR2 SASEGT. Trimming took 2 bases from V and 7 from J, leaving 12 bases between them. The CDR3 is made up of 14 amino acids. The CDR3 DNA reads TGTGCCAGCAGTGAATCTTCAGGGTCGAACATTCAGTACTTC. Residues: CASSESSGSNIQYF.

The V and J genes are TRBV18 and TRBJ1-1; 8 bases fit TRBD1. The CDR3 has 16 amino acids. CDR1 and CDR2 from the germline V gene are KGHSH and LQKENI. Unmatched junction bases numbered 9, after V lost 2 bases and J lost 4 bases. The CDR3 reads CASSPSGQGLGTEAFF. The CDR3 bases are TGTGCCAGCTCACCATCAGGACAGGGATTGGGCACTGAAGCTTTCTTT.

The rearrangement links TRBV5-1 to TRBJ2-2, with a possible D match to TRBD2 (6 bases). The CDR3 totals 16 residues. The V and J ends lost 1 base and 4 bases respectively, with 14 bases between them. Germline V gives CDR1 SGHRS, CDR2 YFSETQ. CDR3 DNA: TGCGCCAGCAGCTTGAGTCCCCGGGAGAGCACCGGGGAGCTGTTTTTT. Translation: CASSLSPRESTGELFF.

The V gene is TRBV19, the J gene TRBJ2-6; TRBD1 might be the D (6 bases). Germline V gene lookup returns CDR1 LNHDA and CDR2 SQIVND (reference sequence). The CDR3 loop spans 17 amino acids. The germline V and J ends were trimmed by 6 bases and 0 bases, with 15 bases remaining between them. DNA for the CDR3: TGTGCCAGTAGCCAGGGGCGGTTGTTCTCTGGGGCCAACGTCCTGACTTTC. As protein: CASSQGRLFSGANVLTF.